This entry concerns a single T cell receptor beta chain. Its antigen is unidentified. Assay: immunoSEQ multiplex PCR; the TCRdb copy retains only in-frame clones and omits some. The top ten clones hold roughly a quarter of a sample with tens of thousands of clones, just over 70% of them seen once. The CDR3 has 16 residues. The V end was cut by 0 bases, the J end by 3 bases, with 11 bases between. Germline assignment: CDR1 LNHNV and CDR2 YYDKDF (reference sequence). This specimen belongs to a study of vaccination effects on CD4 cells after COVID-19. Scientists isolated CD4+ T cells after a roughly ten-day culture period ended. General study results and limits: Clones of infection and vaccine origin contracted markedly late after vaccination. New vaccine-induced clones dominated post-vaccine spike-reactive clones in convalescents.

The sequenced sample was CD4+ T cells from PBMCs cultured without peptide, obtained before COVID-19 vaccination. This rearrangement joins TRBV15 to TRBJ1-4, with D possibly matching TRBD1 (5 bases). The sequence derives from a human donor who had a prior SARS-CoV-2 infection. CDR3 sequence (DNA): TGTGCCACCAGCAGAGATGTTGGGGGACCTAATGAAAAACTGTTTTTT. Encoded protein: CATSRDVGGPNEKLFF.